This TCR beta chain emerged from a study of cytomegalovirus exposure and HLA in healthy donors. Researchers ran the PCR with 60 Vbeta and 13 Jbeta primers. Method: immunoSEQ multiplex PCR; TCRdb's copy keeps in-frame clones and lacks some. The sample shows 140,000 to 150,000 clones, approximately 80% of them seen only once. Losses at the gene ends were 3 bases for V and 0 bases for J; bases not matched to a gene: 9. The CDR3 has 17 residues. Germline loops: CDR1 SEHNR, CDR2 FQNEAQ (reference sequence). This clonotype originated in a woman between 18 and 29 years old in good health and CMV-seropositive. Source material: PBMCs. The chain is built from TRBV7-9 and TRBJ1-1; 8 bases align to TRBD1. The CDR3 is CASSFPRDRNMNTEAFF. The CDR3 coding sequence is TGTGCCAGCAGCTTCCCCCGGGACAGGAACATGAACACTGAAGCTTTCTTT.